These 30 T cell receptor beta chains were sequenced from one sample in a study of blood T cells in healthy people across ages. The authors ran a second PCR of 7 to 11 cycles using a sample-barcoded 5' primer and a J-beta primer mix. TCRdb processed the 5' RACE reads anew with MiXCR; each CDR3 protein has one entry. The sample has 1 million or so distinct CDR3 sequences; around 27% are singletons. The same specimen was also included in a second study, on T cells of mothers and their children.

The specimen was blood. The source is a girl aged 2-9 years in good health.

This clonotype was recorded a few times. V usage is TRBV10-3 and J usage is TRBJ1-4; D is uncertain. CDR3 length equals 15 residues. V was trimmed by 3 bases and J by 3 bases, leaving 11 bases between them. In germline, CDR1 is ENHRY, CDR2 SYGVKD. The CDR3 region has the DNA TGTGCCATCAGTGATATCTGGGCGCCTAATGAAAAACTGTTTTTT. Amino acid sequence: CAISDIWAPNEKLFF.

CDR3 amino acids: CASSAGPAYEQYF. The CDR3 DNA reads TGTGCCAGTAGTGCCGGACCCGCCTACGAGCAGTACTTC. This sequence joins TRBV19 and TRBJ2-7; D remains unclear. Trimming shortened V by 5 bases and J by 2 bases, and 10 bases separated the two germline ends. The CDR3 is made up of 13 amino acids. Per the germline V gene, CDR1 is LNHDA and CDR2 is SQIVND (reference sequence).

This clonotype came up a few times. V usage is TRBV5-1 and J usage is TRBJ2-1; 13 bases are shared with TRBD2. Per the germline V gene, CDR1 is SGHRS and CDR2 is YFSETQ. The V segment lost 0 bases and the J segment 10 bases; nucleotides outside the gene matches: 7. This CDR3 region has 16 residues. CDR3 sequence reads: CASSLVGLAGVREQFF. The DNA of the CDR3 is TGCGCCAGCAGCTTGGTAGGACTAGCGGGAGTAAGGGAGCAGTTCTTC.

CDR3 in DNA: TGTGCCAGCAGTTACCCGGGACAGCGGCATTTGGAGCAGTACTTC. Amino acids: CASSYPGQRHLEQYF. V is TRBV6-6 and J is TRBJ2-7, with TRBD1 identical over 7 bases. The V gene end was trimmed by 2 bases and the J gene end by 7 bases; junction bases not matched to a gene: 11. CDR3 length equals 15 residues. Germline CDR1 and CDR2: MNHNY and SVGAGI (reference sequence).

This clonotype appeared a few times. CDR3 in DNA: TGCGCCAGCCTATACAGGGACACGAAACCCTACGAGCAGTACTTC. It translates to CASLYRDTKPYEQYF. V and J are TRBV4-1 and TRBJ2-7; TRBD1 is a possible D gene (6 bases). V was trimmed by 8 bases and J by 2 bases, leaving 19 bases between them. The V gene's germline CDR1 is MGHRA and CDR2 YSYEKL. There are 15 residues in the CDR3.

The V and J genes are TRBV4-3 and TRBJ1-4; D gene unclear. TRBJ2-2 matches the DNA end more closely, so the J call is doubtful. The CDR3 covers 13 residues. Germline V gene lookup returns CDR1 LGHNA and CDR2 YSLEER. In DNA, the CDR3 is TGCGCCAGCAGCCAGGACCCCGGAGGGGAGCTGTTTTTT. Its translation: CASSQDPGGELFF.

V is TRBV20-1 and J is TRBJ1-2; D remains ambiguous. Germline assignment: CDR1 DFQATT and CDR2 SNEGSKA (reference sequence). The CDR3 is 12 amino acids. Deletions cut 2 bases from V and 4 bases from J, with 8 bases between. The CDR3: CSARRSIYGYTF. In DNA form, the CDR3 reads TGCAGTGCTAGAAGGAGCATCTATGGCTACACCTTC.

Worth noting for this clonotype: Sequence at one end of the junction differs from germline and may be a read error. The chain has TRBV4-1 and TRBJ1-1, with D unresolved. CDR1 MGHRA and CDR2 YSYEKL come from the germline V gene. The CDR3 has 13 residues. CDR3: CASSLPGITEAFF. DNA of the CDR3: TGCGCCAGCAGCCTCCCGGGGATCACTGAAGCCTTCTTT.

This sequence joins TRBV4-2 and TRBJ2-1, with a tentative D call TRBD1 (5 bases). Trimming took off 0 bases at V and 8 bases at J, with 14 bases between the two ends. The CDR3 consists of 15 residues. Germline V gene sequence: CDR1 LGHNA, CDR2 YNFKEQ. CDR3 residues: CASSQDGQGRDEQFF. CDR3 coding DNA: TGTGCCAGCAGCCAAGATGGTCAGGGTAGGGATGAGCAGTTCTTC.

The chain has TRBV9 and TRBJ2-3, with D possibly TRBD1 on 5 matching bases. The CDR3 sequence is 15 residues long. The germline V gene has CDR1 SGDLS and CDR2 YYNGEE. V dropped 4 bases and J dropped 1 base, with 13 bases sitting between them. The CDR3 is CASSPPEGGTDTQYF. The CDR3 DNA is TGTGCCAGCAGCCCACCGGAAGGGGGCACAGATACGCAGTATTTT.

This clonotype was seen more than once but under ten times. The chain uses TRBV6-6 and TRBJ2-1, with 7 nucleotides matching TRBD2. Near its end, the DNA agrees better with TRBJ2-5, so the J call may be wrong. Germline CDR1 reads MNHNY; CDR2 reads SVGAGI (reference sequence). The CDR3 loop spans 15 amino acids. The CDR3 DNA is TGTGCCAGCAGTTGCCCCTCGGCGGGGGAAGAGACCCAGTACTTC. Protein: CASSCPSAGEETQYF.

The V and J genes are TRBV5-5 and TRBJ2-1; D possibly matches TRBD1 or TRBD2 (6 bases each). Per the germline V gene, CDR1 is SGHKS and CDR2 is YYEKEE (reference sequence). V was pared by 0 bases and J by 6 bases, with 16 bases between. CDR3 length equals 16 residues. Here the CDR3 reads CASSLVVGRTANEQFF. CDR3 DNA: TGTGCCAGCAGCTTGGTCGTGGGGAGGACAGCCAATGAGCAGTTCTTC.

This clonotype has a count of ten or more. The chain couples TRBV7-9 to TRBJ1-2; D not resolved. Trimming took off 2 bases at V and 3 bases at J, with 10 bases between the two ends. CDR3 length: 14 amino acids. Germline assignment: CDR1 SEHNR and CDR2 FQNEAQ (reference sequence). The CDR3 sequence: CASSLSTDYYGYTF. CDR3 DNA sequence: TGTGCCAGCAGCTTATCTACGGACTACTATGGCTACACCTTC.

This clonotype was recorded a few times. This sequence joins TRBV27 and TRBJ2-5; D remains unclear. This CDR3 spans 15 amino acids. CDR1 is MNHEY, CDR2 SMNVEV, per germline (reference sequence). Trimming pared 5 bases from V and 2 bases from J, leaving 15 bases between. The CDR3 DNA reads as TGTGCCAGCAGTCCCGTTCGGCAACTTCAAGAGACCCAGTACTTC. This encodes CASSPVRQLQETQYF.

This clonotype has a count of ten or more. DNA of the CDR3: TGTGCCAGCAGCTTATGGGATGAAAAACTGTTTTTT. Protein sequence: CASSLWDEKLFF. This chain uses TRBV7-2 with TRBJ1-4; D is unclear. The CDR3 has 12 residues. V was cut by 2 bases and J by 6 bases, with 4 bases left in between. Germline loops: CDR1 SGHTA, CDR2 FQGNSA.

This rearrangement joins TRBV4-2 to TRBJ2-5, with 9 bases lining up with TRBD2. The DNA end lines up better with TRBJ2-7; the J call may be wrong. CDR3 length: 16 amino acids. Germline V gene lookup returns CDR1 LGHNA and CDR2 YNFKEQ. This chain's CDR3 is CASSQDELAGTYEQYF. CDR3 sequence (DNA): TGTGCCAGCAGCCAAGATGAACTAGCGGGCACCTACGAGCAGTACTTC.

This clonotype was counted between two and nine times. The chain links TRBV4-1 to TRBJ1-4; maybe TRBD1 (5 bases). The CDR3 has 15 residues. Trimming cost V 8 bases and J 0 bases, with 13 bases left between them. The germline V gene has CDR1 MGHRA and CDR2 YSYEKL. The CDR3 DNA is TGCGCCAGCGGGAGACAGACCCCAACTAATGAAAAACTGTTTTTT. Translating it yields CASGRQTPTNEKLFF.

The CDR3 spells CSATNTDTQYF. DNA for the CDR3: TGCAGTGCTACGAACACAGATACGCAGTATTTT. V gene TRBV20-1 combines with J gene TRBJ2-3; D not resolved. The CDR3 loop spans 11 amino acids. Germline V gene lookup returns CDR1 DFQATT and CDR2 SNEGSKA (reference sequence). The germline V and J ends were trimmed by 4 bases and 2 bases, with 4 bases remaining between them.

This clonotype was observed a few times. The CDR3 sequence is CASSLAVTSGTSSYNEQFF. The CDR3 DNA reads TGTGCCAGCAGCTTAGCGGTAACTAGCGGGACTAGCTCCTACAATGAGCAGTTCTTC. V is TRBV7-6 and J is TRBJ2-1; TRBD2 agrees at 10 bases. The J segment lost 0 bases and the V segment lost 0 bases, leaving 8 bases of the junction unmatched. This CDR3 is built from 19 residues. In germline, CDR1 is SGHVS, CDR2 FNYEAQ.

The gene calls are TRBV28 and TRBJ2-5, with TRBD1 as a possible D gene (6 bases). The end of the DNA fits TRBJ2-7 better, so the J call may be wrong. Germline values: CDR1 MDHEN, CDR2 SYDVKM. There are 18 residues in the CDR3. CDR3 loop: CASSFVSSWGPDSYEQYF. CDR3 nucleotides: TGTGCCAGCAGTTTCGTCTCCTCCTGGGGGCCTGACTCCTACGAGCAGTACTTC.

The rearrangement joins TRBV20-1 to TRBJ2-7; no definite D call. The V gene lost 4 bases and the J gene lost 0 bases, with 7 bases spanning the gap. The CDR3 runs 12 residues. Per the germline V gene, CDR1 is DFQATT and CDR2 is SNEGSKA (reference sequence). The CDR3 DNA follows: TGCAGTGCTACCGAGAGCTCCTACGAGCAGTACTTC. It specifies CSATESSYEQYF.

This clonotype was counted between two and nine times. This sequence joins TRBV7-3 and TRBJ2-1; 12 bases line up with TRBD2. The CDR3 runs 16 residues. CDR1 SGHTA and CDR2 FQGTGA come from the germline V gene. J lost 4 bases, V lost 3 bases, and 4 bases had no gene match. The CDR3 is CASSFATSGGYNEQFF. For the CDR3, the DNA is TGTGCCAGCAGCTTCGCCACTAGCGGGGGGTACAATGAGCAGTTCTTC.

In its sample, this clonotype was seen a few times. The CDR3 region is CASGETLAKNIQYF. The CDR3 region has the DNA TGTGCCAGCGGGGAAACACTAGCCAAAAACATTCAGTACTTC. The chain combines TRBV2 with TRBJ2-4; D remains ambiguous. V lost 8 bases and J 0 bases, leaving 11 bases between the germline ends. CDR1 and CDR2 (germline): SNHLY, FYNNEI. This CDR3 has 14 amino acids.

This rearrangement joins TRBV29-1 to TRBJ2-5, with D possibly being TRBD1 (6 bases). Trimming cost V 0 bases and J 2 bases, with 16 bases left between them. The germline V gene has CDR1 SQVTM and CDR2 ANQGSEA. The CDR3 length is 16 residues. CDR3 in amino acids: CSVEDPSGVNQETQYF. As DNA, the CDR3 is TGCAGCGTTGAAGATCCTTCAGGGGTTAATCAAGAGACCCAGTACTTC.

The V gene is TRBV7-2, the J gene TRBJ1-1, with unresolved D. Germline V gene lookup returns CDR1 SGHTA and CDR2 FQGNSA. CDR3 length: 14 residues. V was clipped by 0 bases and J by 5 bases, with 10 bases between them. The CDR3 sequence: CASSLAGRVTEAFF. In DNA, the CDR3 is TGTGCCAGCAGCTTAGCCGGGAGGGTGACTGAAGCTTTCTTT.

This clonotype was seen a handful of times. This chain joins TRBV29-1 and TRBJ2-3, with D tentatively TRBD2 (6 bases). Germline-derived CDR1 and CDR2 are SQVTM and ANQGSEA. This CDR3 has 13 amino acids. CDR3 amino acids: CLGLDRETDTQYF. The CDR3 DNA sequence: TGCCTGGGGCTAGACCGGGAGACAGATACGCAGTATTTT.

The chain recombines TRBV4-2 with TRBJ2-1, with D perhaps being TRBD1 or TRBD2 (5 bases each). V lost 4 bases and J 5 bases, leaving 12 bases between the germline ends. The CDR3 is 14 amino acids. Germline V gene lookup returns CDR1 LGHNA and CDR2 YNFKEQ. The DNA for the CDR3 is TGTGCCAGCAGCCCCTGGGGGATTAACAATGAGCAGTTCTTC. It is translated as CASSPWGINNEQFF.

This clonotype has just a few counts. The chain has TRBV9 and TRBJ1-1, with D hard to call. This CDR3 contains 15 residues. Germline CDR1 SGDLS, CDR2 YYNGEE. Trimming took 0 bases from V and 0 from J, leaving 9 bases between them. Here the CDR3 DNA reads TGTGCCAGCAGCGTAGAAATCCAAATGAACACTGAAGCTTTCTTT. Amino acid sequence: CASSVEIQMNTEAFF. The variable domain in full, completed from reference TRBV9 and TRBJ1-1, reads DSGVTQTPKHLITATGQRVTLRCSPRSGDLSVYWYQQSLDQGLQFLIQYYNGEERAKGNILERFSAQQFPDLHSELNLSSLELGDSALYFCASSVEIQMNTEAFFGQGTRLTVV.

The chain employs TRBV29-1 and TRBJ2-5; D is unclear. TRBJ2-1 matches the DNA end more closely, so the J call is doubtful. Germline CDR1 SQVTM, CDR2 ANQGSEA. The CDR3 loop spans 13 amino acids. The CDR3 nucleotides are TGCAGCGTGAGCCGAAGGCTGGACAATGAGCAGTTCTTC. The encoded protein is CSVSRRLDNEQFF.

J is TRBJ1-4 and V is TRBV7-9, with TRBD1 matching over 7 bases. Germline V gene sequence: CDR1 SEHNR, CDR2 FQNEAQ (reference sequence). The CDR3 runs to 14 residues. The V and J ends lost 2 bases and 8 bases, in that order; junction bases with no gene match: 5. DNA for the CDR3: TGTGCCAGCAGCTTAAGACCAGGGGGGGAAAAACTGTTTTTT. Translated: CASSLRPGGEKLFF.